This TCR beta chain is drawn from a study of blood T cell repertoires in COVID-19. Study as a whole: The samples span acute and convalescent COVID-19 from the United States, Italy and Spain. T cells, B-cell-depleted T cells, or PBMCs supplied cDNA or gDNA.

The authors' processing: Estimation of nucleated cell counts relied on the amplification of reference gene primers. Assay used: immunoSEQ multiplex PCR; TCRdb lists only in-frame clones, some missing. The V and J calls and clone size are taken from that table; D and trimming were inferred from the DNA. Of some 210,000 clones listed, about 88% are singletons. This clone was picked up a small number of times. CDR1 MNHEY and CDR2 SVGAGI come from the germline V gene. This CDR3 comprises 13 residues. J was trimmed by 6 bases and V by 4 bases; bases with no gene match: 6. The sequencing sample was made of peripheral blood. The chain employs TRBV6-5 and TRBJ2-7; 7 positions agree with TRBD1. The sequence came from a woman in her 40s who had recovered from COVID-19. CDR3 region: CASSWKGAGEQYF. CDR3 nucleotide sequence: TGTGCCAGCAGTTGGAAGGGGGCGGGCGAGCAGTACTTC.